This is a list of T cell receptor beta chains from one sample in a study of beta chain features in type 1 diabetes. Clones were read by immunoSEQ multiplex PCR, and TCRdb kept only the in-frame ones, dropping some. The sample consists of 120,000 or so clones, 16% of them appearing once. What was sequenced was central memory CD4+ T cells from blood. These receptors came from a man in his thirties or forties with type 1 diabetes. Each CDR3 is given with its conserved first and last residue. Fields, in order: V gene, J gene, clone size, D gene, CDR3 DNA, CDR3 protein. The D gene is left open where the match is weak. The listing skips clone size in some rows; elsewhere it reads once, few, many or a size class.

TRBV30	TRBJ2-3	-	TRBD2	TGTGCCTGGAGTGGTACCGGGACTAGCAGATATACGCAGTATTTT	CAWSGTGTSRYTQYF
TRBV29-1	TRBJ1-4	few	-	TGCAGCGTTGGGACCCCGCCAGGCGAAAAACTGTTTTTT	CSVGTPPGEKLFF
TRBV7-2	TRBJ1-1	-	TRBD1	TGTGCCAGCAGCTTTCTTACAGGGGACACTGAAGCTTTCTTT	CASSFLTGDTEAFF
TRBV7-2	TRBJ2-1	-	TRBD1	TGTGCCAGCAGCTTAGGACAGGGGTCATACAATGAGCAGTTCTTC	CASSLGQGSYNEQFF
TRBV28	TRBJ1-6	-	TRBD1	TGTGCCAGCAGTTGGGGACAGGGAGAGAGCTCACCCCTCCACTTT	CASSWGQGESSPLHF
TRBV19	TRBJ2-1	-	TRBD1	TGTGCCAGTAGTGGACAGGGGGCGAATGAGCAGTTCTTC	CASSGQGANEQFF
TRBV7-9	TRBJ2-2	-	-	TGTGCCAGCAGCCTATCCCGGGGGATCGCCGGGGAGCTGTTTTTT	CASSLSRGIAGELFF
TRBV7-2	TRBJ2-7	-	-	TGTGCCAGCAGCTCCCAGACAGGAGTCTCCTACGAGCAGTACTTC	CASSSQTGVSYEQYF
TRBV9	TRBJ1-2	few	-	TGTGCCAGCAGCGTTGGCACAGGGTCGTCGGCAATGGGTGGCTACACCTTC	CASSVGTGSSAMGGYTF
TRBV7-9	TRBJ2-7	-	-	TGTGCCAGCAGCCACGGGCAATACGAGCAGTACTTC	CASSHGQYEQYF
TRBV5-4	TRBJ1-3	-	TRBD1	TGTGCCAGCAGCCGAGACAGGGGTGCTGGAAACACCATATATTTT	CASSRDRGAGNTIYF
TRBV28	TRBJ2-2	-	-	TGTGCCAGCGTCGCTCCCGGGGAGCTGTTTTTT	CASVAPGELFF
TRBV7-2	TRBJ1-5	-	-	TGTGCCAGCAGCCGAACAGGGAACAATCAGCCCCAGCATTTT	CASSRTGNNQPQHF
TRBV5-4	TRBJ2-3	-	-	TGTGCCAGCAGGTACTCCCAGGGCACAGATACGCAGTATTTT	CASRYSQGTDTQYF
TRBV10-3	TRBJ1-6	-	-	TGTGCCATCAGTGACAACGGGGAAAATTCACCCCTCCACTTT	CAISDNGENSPLHF
TRBV10-3	TRBJ2-4	few	TRBD1	TGTGCCATCAGTGGTGAGGGGGCTAGGAACATTCAGTACTTC	CAISGEGARNIQYF
TRBV19	TRBJ2-2	-	TRBD1	TGTGCCAGTAAGACGGGGACAGCGAACACCGGGGAGCTGTTTTTT	CASKTGTANTGELFF
TRBV29-1	TRBJ1-2	few	TRBD1	TGCAGCGTTGACCTACGGGACAGCTATGGCTACACCTTC	CSVDLRDSYGYTF
TRBV6-5	TRBJ2-7	-	-	TGTGCCAGCAGTTACTACACCGACTCCTACGAGCAGTACTTC	CASSYYTDSYEQYF
TRBV6-5	TRBJ1-3	-	-	TGTGCCAGCAGTTCGGCACAGGGTAGAAACACCATATATTTT	CASSSAQGRNTIYF
TRBV29-1	TRBJ2-1	few	-	TGCAGCGTCCGAGACCAGGGGATTGGGAATGAGCAGTTCTTC	CSVRDQGIGNEQFF
TRBV9	TRBJ2-7	-	-	TGTGCCAGCAGCCCCCACGGCAGGGACAACGAGCAGTACTTC	CASSPHGRDNEQYF
TRBV11-2	TRBJ2-3	-	TRBD2	TGTGCCAGCAGCCTAATAGCGGGGGACTACACAGATACGCAGTATTTT	CASSLIAGDYTDTQYF
TRBV25-1	TRBJ2-6	few	TRBD2	TGTGCCAGCAGTCAGCGGGACCCAAGCTCTGGGGCCAACGTCCTGACTTTC	CASSQRDPSSGANVLTF
TRBV7-9	TRBJ2-7	-	-	TGTGCCAGCAGCTTAGAGGCGGCCGCGCAGTACTTC	CASSLEAAAQYF
TRBV25-1	TRBJ2-3	many	-	TGTGCCAGCAGTGAGGCGGGTTTTAGCACAGATACGCAGTATTTT	CASSEAGFSTDTQYF
TRBV7-2	TRBJ2-3	-	-	TGTGCCAGCAGGCTACAGGCAGATACGCAGTATTTT	CASRLQADTQYF
TRBV5-4	TRBJ2-4	few	-	TGTGCCAGCAGCTTGGATCCGGGACTCCTAAACATTCAGTACTTC	CASSLDPGLLNIQYF